This T cell receptor beta chain derives from a study of regulatory T cells in long-lasting Graves disease. Time point described: persistent/refractory GD, antithyroid drugs over 5 years with positive TRAb. There was RNA extracted from PBMCs, and the TCR library was made from it. CDR3 regions were amplified by Arm-PCR using iRepertoire HTBI primers to build TCR beta libraries. TCRdb analysed the multiplex PCR reads with MiXCR anew, one entry per CDR3 protein. The profile shows under 500,000 distinct CDR3 sequences, under 25% of them singletons. This clonotype was sampled from a female donor with Graves disease. The source was peripheral blood mononuclear cells (PBMCs), collected when the disease was refractory, from a patient treated with antithyroid drugs.

The CDR3 DNA follows: TGTGCCAGCGGGGTACAGGGCCTAAATGAAAAACTGTTTTTT. This sequence encodes CASGVQGLNEKLFF. This chain uses TRBV5-4 with TRBJ1-4; TRBD1 might be the D (6 bases). CDR3 length equals 14 residues. Germline loops: CDR1 SGHNT, CDR2 YYREEE (reference sequence). The V gene lost 7 bases and the J gene lost 5 bases, with 15 bases spanning the gap.